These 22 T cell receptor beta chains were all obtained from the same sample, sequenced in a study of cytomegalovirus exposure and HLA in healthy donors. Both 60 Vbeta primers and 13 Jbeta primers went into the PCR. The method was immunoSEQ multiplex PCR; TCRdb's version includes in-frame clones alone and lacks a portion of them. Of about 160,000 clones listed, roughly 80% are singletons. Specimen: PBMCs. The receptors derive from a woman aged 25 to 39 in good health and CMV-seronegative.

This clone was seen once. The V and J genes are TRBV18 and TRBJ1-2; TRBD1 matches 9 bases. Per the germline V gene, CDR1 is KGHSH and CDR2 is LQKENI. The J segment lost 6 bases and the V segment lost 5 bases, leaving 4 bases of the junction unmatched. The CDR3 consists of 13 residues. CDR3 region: CASSWDRVDGYTF. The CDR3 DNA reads TGTGCCAGCTCATGGGACAGGGTGGATGGCTACACCTTC.

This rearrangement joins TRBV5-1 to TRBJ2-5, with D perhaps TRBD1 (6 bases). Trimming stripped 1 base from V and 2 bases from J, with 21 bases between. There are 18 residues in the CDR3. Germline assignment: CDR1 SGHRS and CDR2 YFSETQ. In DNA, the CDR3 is TGCGCCAGCAGCTTGACGCAGGGGTCTTATTCTTATCAAGAGACCCAGTACTTC. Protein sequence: CASSLTQGSYSYQETQYF.

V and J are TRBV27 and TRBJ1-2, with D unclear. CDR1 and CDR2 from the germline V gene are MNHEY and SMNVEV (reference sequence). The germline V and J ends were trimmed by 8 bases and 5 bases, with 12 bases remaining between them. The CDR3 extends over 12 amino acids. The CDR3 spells CASGGNIYGYTF. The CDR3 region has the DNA TGTGCCAGCGGAGGGAACATATATGGCTACACCTTC.

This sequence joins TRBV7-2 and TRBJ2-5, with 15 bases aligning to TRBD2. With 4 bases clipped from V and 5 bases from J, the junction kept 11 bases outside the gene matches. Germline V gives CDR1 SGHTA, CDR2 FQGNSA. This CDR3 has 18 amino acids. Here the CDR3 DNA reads TGTGCCAGCAGCTCAAAGGGACTAGCGGGGGGAGCTAGGGAGACCCAGTACTTC. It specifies CASSSKGLAGGARETQYF.

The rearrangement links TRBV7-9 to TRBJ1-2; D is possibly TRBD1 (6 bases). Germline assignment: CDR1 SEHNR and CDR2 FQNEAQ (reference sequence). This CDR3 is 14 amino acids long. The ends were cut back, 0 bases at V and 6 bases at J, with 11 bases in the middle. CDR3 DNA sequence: TGTGCCAGCAGCTTAGCGGGGGGGGCAGATGGCTACACCTTC. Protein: CASSLAGGADGYTF.

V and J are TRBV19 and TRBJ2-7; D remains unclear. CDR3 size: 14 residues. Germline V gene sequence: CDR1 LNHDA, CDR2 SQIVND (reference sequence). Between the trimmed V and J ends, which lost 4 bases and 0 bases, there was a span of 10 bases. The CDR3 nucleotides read TGTGCCAGTAGTAAGAACCCCGGCTCCTACGAGCAGTACTTC. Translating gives CASSKNPGSYEQYF.

CDR3 loop: CASSELKGGNTEAFF. CDR3 in DNA: TGTGCCAGCAGTGAATTGAAAGGGGGGAACACTGAAGCTTTCTTT. The gene calls are TRBV2 and TRBJ1-1; D perhaps matches TRBD1 (6 bases). CDR3 size: 15 residues. CDR1 is SNHLY and CDR2 is FYNNEI in the germline V gene. V was shortened by 2 bases and J by 1 base, with 11 bases between the two germline ends.

CDR3 residues: CSVVIIAGVPDTQYF. The CDR3 nucleotides read TGCAGCGTTGTCATTATAGCGGGGGTCCCCGATACGCAGTATTTT. The V gene is TRBV29-1, the J gene TRBJ2-3; 9 nucleotides line up with TRBD2. The junction had 11 bases not matched to a gene; V was cut back by 4 bases and J by 6 bases. The CDR3 consists of 15 residues. The germline gives CDR1 SQVTM, CDR2 ANQGSEA.

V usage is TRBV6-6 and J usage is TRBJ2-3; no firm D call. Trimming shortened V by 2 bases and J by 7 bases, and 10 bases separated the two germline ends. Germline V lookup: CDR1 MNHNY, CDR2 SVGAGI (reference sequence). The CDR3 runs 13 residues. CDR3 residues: CASSYAESNTQYF. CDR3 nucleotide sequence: TGTGCCAGCAGTTACGCCGAGTCCAATACGCAGTATTTT.

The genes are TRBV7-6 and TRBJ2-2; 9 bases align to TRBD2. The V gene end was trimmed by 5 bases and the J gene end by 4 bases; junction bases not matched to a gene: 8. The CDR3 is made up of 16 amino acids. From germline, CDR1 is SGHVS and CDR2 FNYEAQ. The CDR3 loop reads CASSSPSGAATGELFF. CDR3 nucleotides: TGTGCCAGCAGCAGCCCTAGCGGGGCCGCCACCGGGGAGCTGTTTTTT.

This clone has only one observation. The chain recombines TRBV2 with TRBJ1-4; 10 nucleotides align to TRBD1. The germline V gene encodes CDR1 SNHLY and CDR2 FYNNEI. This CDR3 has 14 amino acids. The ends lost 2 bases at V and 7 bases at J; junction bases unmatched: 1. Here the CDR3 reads CASSEWTGGEKLFF. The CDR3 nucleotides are TGTGCCAGCAGTGAATGGACAGGGGGTGAAAAACTGTTTTTT.

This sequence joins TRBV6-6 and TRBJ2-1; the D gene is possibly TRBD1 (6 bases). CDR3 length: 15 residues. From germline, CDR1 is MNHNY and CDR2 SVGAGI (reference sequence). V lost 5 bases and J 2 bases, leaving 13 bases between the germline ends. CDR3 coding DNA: TGTGCCAGCAGTCGGGGCAGGGGAACCTACAATGAGCAGTTCTTC. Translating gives CASSRGRGTYNEQFF.

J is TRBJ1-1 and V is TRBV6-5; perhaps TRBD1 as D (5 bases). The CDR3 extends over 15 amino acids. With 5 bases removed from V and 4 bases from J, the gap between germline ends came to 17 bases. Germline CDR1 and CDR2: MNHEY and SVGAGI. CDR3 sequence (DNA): TGTGCCAGCAGTGCCATCGGGGGGGGGAGCACTGAAGCTTTCTTT. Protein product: CASSAIGGGSTEAFF.

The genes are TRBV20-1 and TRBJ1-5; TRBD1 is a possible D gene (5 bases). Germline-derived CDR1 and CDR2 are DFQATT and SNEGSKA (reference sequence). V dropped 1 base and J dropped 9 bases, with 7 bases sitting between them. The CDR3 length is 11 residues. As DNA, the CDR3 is TGCAGTGCTAGAGGGGGCGGGCCCCAGCATTTT. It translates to CSARGGGPQHF.

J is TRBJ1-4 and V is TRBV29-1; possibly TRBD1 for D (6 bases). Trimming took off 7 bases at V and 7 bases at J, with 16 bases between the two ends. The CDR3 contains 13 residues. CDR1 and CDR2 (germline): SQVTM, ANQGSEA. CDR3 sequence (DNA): TGCAGCGCCACAGGGAATGGGGGTGAAAAACTGTTTTTT. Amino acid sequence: CSATGNGGEKLFF.

In nucleotides, the CDR3 is TGTGCCAGCAGCTTAGCCTCCGGGACTGAAGCTTTCTTT. This gives the protein CASSLASGTEAFF. J is TRBJ1-1 and V is TRBV7-2; D not resolved. Trimming shortened V by 0 bases and J by 5 bases, and 7 bases separated the two germline ends. The CDR3 covers 13 residues. In germline, CDR1 is SGHTA, CDR2 FQGNSA. Supplemented by reference TRBV7-2 and TRBJ1-1, the full variable domain reads GAGVSQSPSNKVTEKGKDVELRCDPISGHTALYWYRQSLGQGLEFLIYFQGNSAPDKSGLPSDRFSAERTGGSVSTLTIQRTQQEDSAVYLCASSLASGTEAFFGQGTRLTVV.

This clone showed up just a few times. CDR3 region: CSVDRGGGNGYTF. The CDR3 coding sequence is TGCAGCGTTGATAGAGGAGGGGGCAATGGCTACACCTTC. The chain carries TRBV29-1 and TRBJ1-2; 7 bases align to TRBD1. CDR1 SQVTM and CDR2 ANQGSEA come from the germline V gene. The length of the CDR3 is 13 residues. V lost 3 bases to trimming and J lost 6 bases; unmatched junction nucleotides: 7.

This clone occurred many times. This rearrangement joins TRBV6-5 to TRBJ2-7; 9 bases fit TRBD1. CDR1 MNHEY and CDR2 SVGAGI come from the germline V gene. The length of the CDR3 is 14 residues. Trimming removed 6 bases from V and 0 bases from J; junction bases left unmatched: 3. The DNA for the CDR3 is TGTGCCAGCAGCCACAGGGGGCCCTCCTACGAGCAGTACTTC. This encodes CASSHRGPSYEQYF.

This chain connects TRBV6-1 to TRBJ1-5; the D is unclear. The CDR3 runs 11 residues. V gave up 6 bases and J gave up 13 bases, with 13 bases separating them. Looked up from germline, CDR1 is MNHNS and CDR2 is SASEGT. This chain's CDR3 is CASSGVEVQHF. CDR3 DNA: TGTGCCAGCAGCGGGGTGGAGGTTCAGCATTTT.

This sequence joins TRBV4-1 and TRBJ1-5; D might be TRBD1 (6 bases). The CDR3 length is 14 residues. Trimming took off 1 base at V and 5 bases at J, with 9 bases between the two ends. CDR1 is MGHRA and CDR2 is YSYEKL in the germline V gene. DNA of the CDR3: TGCGCCAGCAGCCAAGCCAGGGGCTATCAGCCCCAGCATTTT. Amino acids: CASSQARGYQPQHF.

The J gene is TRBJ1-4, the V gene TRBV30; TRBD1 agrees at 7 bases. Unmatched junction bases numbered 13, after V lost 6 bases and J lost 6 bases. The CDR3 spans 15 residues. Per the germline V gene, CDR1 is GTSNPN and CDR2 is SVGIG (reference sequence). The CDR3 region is CACQTNRGYDEKLFF. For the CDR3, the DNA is TGTGCCTGCCAGACGAACAGGGGATACGATGAAAAACTGTTTTTT.

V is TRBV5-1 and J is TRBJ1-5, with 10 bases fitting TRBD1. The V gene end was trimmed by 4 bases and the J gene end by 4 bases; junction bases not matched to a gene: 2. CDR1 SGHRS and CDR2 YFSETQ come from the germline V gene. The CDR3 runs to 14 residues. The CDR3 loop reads CASSPGQGNQPQHF. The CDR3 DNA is TGCGCCAGCAGCCCGGGACAGGGGAATCAGCCCCAGCATTTT.